Following are 14 T cell receptor beta chains from one sample sequenced in a study of blood T cell repertoires in COVID-19. The repertoire was sequenced with immunoSEQ multiplex PCR; TCRdb's copy has only in-frame clones and lacks some. The data contain about 330,000 clones, approximately 88% of them singletons. The specimen was peripheral blood. Source of these receptors: a young man with COVID-19, enrolled during active disease.

This chain joins TRBV5-1 and TRBJ1-2; 8 nucleotides match TRBD1. CDR3 length equals 16 residues. V gave up 3 bases and J gave up 3 bases; unmatched junction bases: 10. Germline V CDR1 and CDR2: SGHRS, YFSETQ. CDR3 protein: CASSSNQGAYHYGYTF. DNA for the CDR3: TGCGCCAGCAGCTCGAATCAGGGGGCATACCACTATGGCTACACCTTC.

The gene calls are TRBV4-3 and TRBJ2-3; no reliable D call. Trimming removed 0 bases from V and 2 bases from J, with 9 bases in between. This CDR3 is 15 amino acids long. Germline V gives CDR1 LGHNA, CDR2 YSLEER. The DNA of the CDR3 is TGCGCCAGCAGCCAAGACTTGTCCTTCACAGATACGCAGTATTTT. Protein product: CASSQDLSFTDTQYF.

The chain uses TRBV10-3 and TRBJ2-5, with D possibly TRBD2 on 5 matching bases. V dropped 1 base and J dropped 5 bases, with 8 bases sitting between them. This CDR3 region has 13 residues. The germline V gene has CDR1 ENHRY and CDR2 SYGVKD. The CDR3 DNA is TGTGCCATCAGTGAGTGTACGGGGGAGACCCAGTACTTC. As protein: CAISECTGETQYF.

The rearrangement links TRBV11-2 to TRBJ1-1; no clear D. There are 15 residues in the CDR3. Germline CDR1 SGHAT, CDR2 FQNNGV. The V and J ends lost 0 bases and 5 bases respectively, with 13 bases between them. This CDR3 is CASSLDGPVRTEAFF. CDR3 DNA sequence: TGTGCCAGCAGCTTAGATGGCCCCGTGAGGACTGAAGCTTTCTTT.

This clone is a singleton in its sample. CDR3 nucleotides: TGTGCCAGCAGCTTAGACTGGTCGGCAACTAATGAAAAACTGTTTTTT. This translates into CASSLDWSATNEKLFF. The chain combines TRBV11-2 with TRBJ1-4; no firm D call. The germline CDR1 and CDR2 sequences are SGHAT and FQNNGV. The CDR3 contains 16 residues. The V end lost 0 bases, the J end lost 0 bases, and 8 bases lay between the germline ends.

In its sample, this clone was seen once. The rearrangement links TRBV6-5 to TRBJ2-1; TRBD2 is a possible D gene (7 bases). The ends were cut back, 4 bases at V and 7 bases at J, with 14 bases in the middle. Looked up from germline, CDR1 is MNHEY and CDR2 is SVGAGI. The CDR3 is 14 amino acids. The CDR3 protein is CASSLGGLPNEQFF. As DNA, the CDR3 is TGTGCCAGCAGTTTAGGGGGACTACCGAATGAGCAGTTCTTC.

This chain joins TRBV3-1 (or the pseudogene TRBV3-2) and TRBJ2-7, with a possible D match to TRBD2 (7 bases). This CDR3 has 18 amino acids. V lost 1 base, J lost 0 bases, and 19 bases lay in between. The germline V gene encodes CDR1 LGHDT and CDR2 YNNKEL (reference sequence). The CDR3 nucleotides are TGTGCCAGCAGCCAAGTTCCATATTTGGCGGGGGCCTCCTACGAGCAGTACTTC. Encoded protein: CASSQVPYLAGASYEQYF.

This chain uses TRBV19 with TRBJ1-2; TRBD1 matches 8 bases. The CDR3 consists of 15 residues. From germline, CDR1 is LNHDA and CDR2 SQIVND (reference sequence). V was pared by 3 bases and J by 2 bases, with 5 bases of the junction left unmatched. In DNA, the CDR3 is TGTGCCAGTAGTATTGACAGGGGCTCGAACTATGGCTACACCTTC. This gives the protein CASSIDRGSNYGYTF. Looking up the rest from reference TRBV19 and TRBJ1-2 gives the full variable domain: DGGITQSPKYLFRKEGQNVTLSCEQNLNHDAMYWYRQDPGQGLRLIYYSQIVNDFQKGDIAEGYSVSREKKESFPLTVTSAQKNPTAFYLCASSIDRGSNYGYTFGSGTRLTVV.

The chain joins TRBV18 to TRBJ1-2; 12 positions match TRBD1. CDR1 and CDR2 (germline): KGHSH, LQKENI. J was trimmed by 2 bases and V by 5 bases; bases with no gene match: 3. The CDR3 extends over 15 amino acids. Here the CDR3 DNA reads TGTGCCAGCTCAGAGGGACAGGGGGCGAACTATGGCTACACCTTC. Its protein is CASSEGQGANYGYTF.

J is TRBJ2-3 and V is TRBV4-1; no clear D gene. The CDR3 length is 12 residues. Germline values: CDR1 MGHRA, CDR2 YSYEKL. Trimming pared 4 bases from V and 8 bases from J, leaving 10 bases between. CDR3 nucleotides: TGCGCCAGCAGCCCAAGTACGGGTACGCAGTATTTT. As protein: CASSPSTGTQYF.

V and J are TRBV7-9 and TRBJ1-2; D perhaps matches TRBD1 (5 bases). CDR1 and CDR2 from the germline V gene are SEHNR and FQNEAQ (reference sequence). V was clipped by 0 bases and J by 6 bases, with 11 bases between them. The CDR3 runs 14 residues. The CDR3 sequence is CASSLARGNHGYTF. CDR3 coding DNA: TGTGCCAGCAGCTTAGCGCGGGGGAATCATGGCTACACCTTC. The whole variable domain, filled in from reference TRBV7-9 and TRBJ1-2, reads DTGVSQNPRHKITKRGQNVTFRCDPISEHNRLYWYRQTLGQGPEFLTYFQNEAQLEKSRLLSDRFSAERPKGSFSTLEIQRTEQGDSAMYLCASSLARGNHGYTFGSGTRLTVV.

The chain combines TRBV6-4 with TRBJ1-2, with TRBD1 as a possible D gene (5 bases). The CDR3 has 14 amino acids. Germline V lookup: CDR1 MRHNA, CDR2 SNTAGT. The V and J ends lost 7 bases and 4 bases respectively, with 16 bases between them. The CDR3 nucleotides read TGTGCCAGCAAGAGGCAGGGCGAAAGCTATGGCTACACCTTC. It codes for CASKRQGESYGYTF.

This chain joins TRBV27 and TRBJ2-7; 8 bases match TRBD1. J gave up 3 bases and V 8 bases, and 12 bases lay outside the gene matches. The CDR3 totals 15 residues. Per the germline V gene, CDR1 is MNHEY and CDR2 is SMNVEV (reference sequence). The CDR3 DNA is TGTGCCAGCGCTCACGCAGGGGGCCCTTTCTACGAGCAGTACTTC. Translation: CASAHAGGPFYEQYF.

The sample holds one count of this clone. The chain is built from TRBV6-4 and TRBJ2-3; D is unclear. The ends were cut back, 11 bases at V and 4 bases at J, with 22 bases in the middle. Germline CDR1 and CDR2: MRHNA and SNTAGT. The CDR3 is 15 residues long. The CDR3 reads CAALKWASKADTQYF. The DNA of the CDR3 is TGTGCCGCCTTAAAATGGGCTTCTAAGGCAGATACGCAGTATTTT.